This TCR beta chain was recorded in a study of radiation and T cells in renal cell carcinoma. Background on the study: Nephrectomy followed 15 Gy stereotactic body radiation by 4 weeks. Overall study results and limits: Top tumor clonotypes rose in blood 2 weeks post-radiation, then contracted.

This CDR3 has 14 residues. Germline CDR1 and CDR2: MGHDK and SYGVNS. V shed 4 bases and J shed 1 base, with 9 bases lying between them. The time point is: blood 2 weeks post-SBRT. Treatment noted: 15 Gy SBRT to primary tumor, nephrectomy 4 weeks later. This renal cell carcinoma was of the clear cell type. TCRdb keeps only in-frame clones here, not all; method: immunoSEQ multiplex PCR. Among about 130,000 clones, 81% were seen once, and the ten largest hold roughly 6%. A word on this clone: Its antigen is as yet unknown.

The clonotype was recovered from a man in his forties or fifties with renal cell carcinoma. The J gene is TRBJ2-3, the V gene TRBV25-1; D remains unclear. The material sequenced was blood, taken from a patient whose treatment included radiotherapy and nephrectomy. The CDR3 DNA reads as TGTGCCAGCAGTGCCAGATTGGGCACAGATACGCAGTATTTT. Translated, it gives CASSARLGTDTQYF.